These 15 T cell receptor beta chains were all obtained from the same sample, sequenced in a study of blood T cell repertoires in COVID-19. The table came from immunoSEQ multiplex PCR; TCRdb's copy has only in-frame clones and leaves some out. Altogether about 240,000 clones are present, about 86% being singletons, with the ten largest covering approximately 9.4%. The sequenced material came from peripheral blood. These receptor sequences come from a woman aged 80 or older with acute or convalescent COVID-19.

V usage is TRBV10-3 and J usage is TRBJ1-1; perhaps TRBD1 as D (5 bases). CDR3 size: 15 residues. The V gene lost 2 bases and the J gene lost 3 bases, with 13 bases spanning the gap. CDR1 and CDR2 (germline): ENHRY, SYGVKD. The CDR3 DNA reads TGTGCCATCAGTGAGGCGGGACTCGGGCACACTGAAGCTTTCTTT. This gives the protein CAISEAGLGHTEAFF.

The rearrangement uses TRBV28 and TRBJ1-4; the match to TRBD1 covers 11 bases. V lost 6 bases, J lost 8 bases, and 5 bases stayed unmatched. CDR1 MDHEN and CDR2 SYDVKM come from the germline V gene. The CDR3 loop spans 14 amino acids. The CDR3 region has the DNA TGTGCCAGCAGAGGGACAGGGGGTGGGGAAAAACTGTTTTTT. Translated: CASRGTGGGEKLFF.

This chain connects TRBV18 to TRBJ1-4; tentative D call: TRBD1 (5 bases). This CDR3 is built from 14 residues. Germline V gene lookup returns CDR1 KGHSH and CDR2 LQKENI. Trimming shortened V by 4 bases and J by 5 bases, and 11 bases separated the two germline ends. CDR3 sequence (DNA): TGTGCCAGCTCACAGGGAGGGGACAATGAAAAACTGTTTTTT. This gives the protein CASSQGGDNEKLFF.

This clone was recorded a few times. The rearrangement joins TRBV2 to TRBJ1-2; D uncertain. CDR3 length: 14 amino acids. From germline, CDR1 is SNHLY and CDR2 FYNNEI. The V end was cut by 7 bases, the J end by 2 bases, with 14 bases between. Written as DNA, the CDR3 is TGTGCCAGCACCCTCTCCCGGGTAAACTATGGCTACACCTTC. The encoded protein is CASTLSRVNYGYTF.

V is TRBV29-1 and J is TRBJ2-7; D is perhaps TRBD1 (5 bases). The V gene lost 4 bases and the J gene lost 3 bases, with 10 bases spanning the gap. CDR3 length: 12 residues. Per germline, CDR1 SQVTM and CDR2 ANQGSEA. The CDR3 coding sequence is TGCAGCGTTGTGAAGGACAACTACGAGCAGTACTTC. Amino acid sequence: CSVVKDNYEQYF.

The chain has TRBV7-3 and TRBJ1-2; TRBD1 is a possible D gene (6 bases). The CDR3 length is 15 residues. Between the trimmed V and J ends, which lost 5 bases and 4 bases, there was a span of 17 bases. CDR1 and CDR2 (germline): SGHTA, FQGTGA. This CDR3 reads CASSQGPGHPYGYTF. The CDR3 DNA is TGTGCCAGCAGCCAGGGGCCGGGACATCCCTATGGCTACACCTTC.

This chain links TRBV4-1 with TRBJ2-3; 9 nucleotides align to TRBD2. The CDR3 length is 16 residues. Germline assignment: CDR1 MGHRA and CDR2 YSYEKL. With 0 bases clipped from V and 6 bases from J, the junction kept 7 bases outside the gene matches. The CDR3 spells CASSQEGLAGMDTQYF. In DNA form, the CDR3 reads TGCGCCAGCAGCCAAGAGGGGCTAGCGGGGATGGATACGCAGTATTTT.

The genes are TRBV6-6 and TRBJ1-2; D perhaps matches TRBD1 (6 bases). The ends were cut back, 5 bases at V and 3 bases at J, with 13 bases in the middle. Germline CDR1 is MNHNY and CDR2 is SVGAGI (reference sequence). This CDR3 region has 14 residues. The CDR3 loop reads CASSGGGVDYGYTF. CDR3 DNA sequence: TGTGCCAGCAGTGGAGGGGGGGTAGACTATGGCTACACCTTC.

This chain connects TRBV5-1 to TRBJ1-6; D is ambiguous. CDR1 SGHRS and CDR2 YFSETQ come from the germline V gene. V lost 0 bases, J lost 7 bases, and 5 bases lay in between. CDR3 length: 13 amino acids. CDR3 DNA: TGCGCCAGCAGCTTGGATGGCAATTCACCCCTCCACTTT. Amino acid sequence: CASSLDGNSPLHF.

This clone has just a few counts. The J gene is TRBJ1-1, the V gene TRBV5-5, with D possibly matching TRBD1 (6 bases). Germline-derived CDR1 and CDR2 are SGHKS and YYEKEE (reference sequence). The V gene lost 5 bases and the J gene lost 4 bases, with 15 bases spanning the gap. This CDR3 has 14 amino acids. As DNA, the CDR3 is TGTGCCAGCAGTTTTACGGACAGTTCCACTGAAGCTTTCTTT. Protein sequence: CASSFTDSSTEAFF.

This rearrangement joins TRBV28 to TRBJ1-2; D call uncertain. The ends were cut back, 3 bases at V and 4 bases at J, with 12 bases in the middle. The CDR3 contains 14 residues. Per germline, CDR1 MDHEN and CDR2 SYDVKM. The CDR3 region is CASSFAANGYGYTF. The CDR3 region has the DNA TGTGCCAGCAGTTTCGCGGCTAATGGCTATGGCTACACCTTC.

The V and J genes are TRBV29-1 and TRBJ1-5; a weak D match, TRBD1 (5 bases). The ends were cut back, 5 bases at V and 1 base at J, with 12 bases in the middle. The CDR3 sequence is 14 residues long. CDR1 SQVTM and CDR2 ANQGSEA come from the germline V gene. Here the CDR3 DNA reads TGCAGCGTTTCATCGACAGTCAGCAATCAGCCCCAGCATTTT. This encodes CSVSSTVSNQPQHF.

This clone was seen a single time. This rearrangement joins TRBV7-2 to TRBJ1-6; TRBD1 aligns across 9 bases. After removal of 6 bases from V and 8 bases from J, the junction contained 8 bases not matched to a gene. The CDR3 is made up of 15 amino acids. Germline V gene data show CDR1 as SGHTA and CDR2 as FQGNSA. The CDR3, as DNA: TGTGCCAGCAGTTCAACAGGGGGCTTGGATTCACCCCTCCACTTT. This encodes CASSSTGGLDSPLHF.

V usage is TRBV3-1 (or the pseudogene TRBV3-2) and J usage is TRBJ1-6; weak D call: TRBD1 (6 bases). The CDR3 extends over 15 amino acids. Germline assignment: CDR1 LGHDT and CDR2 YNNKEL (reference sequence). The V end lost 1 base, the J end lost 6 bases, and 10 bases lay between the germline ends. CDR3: CASSQGGQGNSPLHF. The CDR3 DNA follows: TGTGCCAGCAGCCAAGGGGGGCAGGGTAATTCACCCCTCCACTTT.

As DNA, the CDR3 is TGTGCCAGCAGCTTGGACAGGTTGAACACTGAAGCTTTCTTT. Its translation is CASSLDRLNTEAFF. The V and J genes are TRBV7-3 and TRBJ1-1, with 7 bases that match TRBD1. The germline V gene has CDR1 SGHTA and CDR2 FQGTGA. J gave up 0 bases and V 3 bases, and 1 base lay outside the gene matches. The CDR3 has 14 residues. The full variable domain, with the rest looked up from reference TRBV7-3 and TRBJ1-1, is GAGVSQTPSNKVTEKGKYVELRCDPISGHTALYWYRQSLGQGPEFLIYFQGTGAADDSGLPNDRFFAVRPEGSVSTLKIQRTERGDSAVYLCASSLDRLNTEAFFGQGTRLTVV.